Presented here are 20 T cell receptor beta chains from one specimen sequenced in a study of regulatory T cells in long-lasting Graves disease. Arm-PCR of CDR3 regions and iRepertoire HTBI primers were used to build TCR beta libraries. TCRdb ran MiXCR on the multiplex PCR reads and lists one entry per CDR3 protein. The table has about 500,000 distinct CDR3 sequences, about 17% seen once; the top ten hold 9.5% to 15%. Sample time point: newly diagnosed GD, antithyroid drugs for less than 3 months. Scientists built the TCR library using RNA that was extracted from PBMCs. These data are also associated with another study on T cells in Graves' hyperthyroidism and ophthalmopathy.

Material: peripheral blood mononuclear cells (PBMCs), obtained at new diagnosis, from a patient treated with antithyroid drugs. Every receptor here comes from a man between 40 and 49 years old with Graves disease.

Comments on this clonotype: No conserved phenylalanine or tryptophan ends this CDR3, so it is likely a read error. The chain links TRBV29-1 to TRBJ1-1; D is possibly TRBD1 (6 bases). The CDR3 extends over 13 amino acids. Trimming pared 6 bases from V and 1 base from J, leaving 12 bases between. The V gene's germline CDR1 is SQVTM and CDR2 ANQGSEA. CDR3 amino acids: CSVRGVRNTEAFS. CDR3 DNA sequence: TGCAGCGTGAGGGGGGTCAGGAACACTGAAGCTTTCTCT.

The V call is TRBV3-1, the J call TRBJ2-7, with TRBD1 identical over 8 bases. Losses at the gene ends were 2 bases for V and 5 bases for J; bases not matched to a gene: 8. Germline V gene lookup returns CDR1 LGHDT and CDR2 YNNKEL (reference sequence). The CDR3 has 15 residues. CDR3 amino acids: CASSQSGQGWHEQYF. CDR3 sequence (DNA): TGTGCCAGCAGCCAATCCGGACAGGGTTGGCACGAGCAGTACTTC.

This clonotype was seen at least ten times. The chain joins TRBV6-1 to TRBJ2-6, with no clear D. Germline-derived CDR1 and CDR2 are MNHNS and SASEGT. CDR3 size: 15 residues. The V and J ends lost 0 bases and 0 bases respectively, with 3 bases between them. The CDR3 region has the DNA TGTGCCAGCAGTGAAGCCCGCTCTGGGGCCAACGTCCTGACTTTC. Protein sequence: CASSEARSGANVLTF.

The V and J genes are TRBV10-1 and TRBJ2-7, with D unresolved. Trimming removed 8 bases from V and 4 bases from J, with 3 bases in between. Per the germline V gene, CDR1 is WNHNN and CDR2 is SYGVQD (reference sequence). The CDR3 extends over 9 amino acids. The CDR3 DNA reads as TGCGCCAGCGAATACGAGCAGTACTTC. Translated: CASEYEQYF.

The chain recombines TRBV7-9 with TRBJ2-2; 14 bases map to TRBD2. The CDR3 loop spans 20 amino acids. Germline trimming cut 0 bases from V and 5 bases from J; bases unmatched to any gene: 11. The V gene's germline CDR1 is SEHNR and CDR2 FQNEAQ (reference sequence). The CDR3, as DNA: TGTGCCAGCAGCTTAGCCAGTATCGGACTAGCGGGAGGAAGTACCGGGGAGCTGTTTTTT. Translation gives CASSLASIGLAGGSTGELFF. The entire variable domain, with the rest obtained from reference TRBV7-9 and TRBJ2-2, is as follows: DTGVSQNPRHKITKRGQNVTFRCDPISEHNRLYWYRQTLGQGPEFLTYFQNEAQLEKSRLLSDRFSAERPKGSFSTLEIQRTEQGDSAMYLCASSLASIGLAGGSTGELFFGEGSRLTVL.

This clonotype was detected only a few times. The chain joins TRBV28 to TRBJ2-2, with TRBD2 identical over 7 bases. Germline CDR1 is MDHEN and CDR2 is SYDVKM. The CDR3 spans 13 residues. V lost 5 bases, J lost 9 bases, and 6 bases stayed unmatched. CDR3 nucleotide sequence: TGTGCCAGCAGTCAAGGGACTACACGGGAGCTGTTTTTT. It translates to CASSQGTTRELFF. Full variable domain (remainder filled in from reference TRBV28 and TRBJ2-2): DVKVTQSSRYLVKRTGEKVFLECVQDMDHENMFWYRQDPGLGLRLIYFSYDVKMKEKGDIPEGYSVSREKKERFSLILESASTNQTSMYLCASSQGTTRELFFGEGSRLTVL.

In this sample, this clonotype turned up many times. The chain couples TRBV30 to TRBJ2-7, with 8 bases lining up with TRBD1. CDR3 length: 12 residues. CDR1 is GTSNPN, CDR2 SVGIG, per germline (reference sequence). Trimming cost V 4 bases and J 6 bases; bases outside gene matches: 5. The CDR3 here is CAWKGQAGEQYF. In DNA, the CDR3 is TGTGCCTGGAAGGGACAGGCAGGCGAGCAGTACTTC.

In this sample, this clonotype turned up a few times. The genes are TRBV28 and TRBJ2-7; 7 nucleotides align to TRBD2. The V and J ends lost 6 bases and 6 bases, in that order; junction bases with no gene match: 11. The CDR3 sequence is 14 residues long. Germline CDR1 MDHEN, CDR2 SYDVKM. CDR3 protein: CASSPRAGVSEQYF. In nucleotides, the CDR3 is TGTGCCAGCAGCCCGCGGGCGGGAGTTTCCGAGCAGTACTTC.

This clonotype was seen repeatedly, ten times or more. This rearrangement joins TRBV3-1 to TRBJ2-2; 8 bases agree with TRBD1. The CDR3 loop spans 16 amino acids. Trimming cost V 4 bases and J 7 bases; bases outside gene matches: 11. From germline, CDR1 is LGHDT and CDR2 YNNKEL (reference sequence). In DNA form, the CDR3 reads TGTGCCAGCAGCCTACCGACAGGGGCAAAAAACGGGGAGCTGTTTTTT. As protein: CASSLPTGAKNGELFF.

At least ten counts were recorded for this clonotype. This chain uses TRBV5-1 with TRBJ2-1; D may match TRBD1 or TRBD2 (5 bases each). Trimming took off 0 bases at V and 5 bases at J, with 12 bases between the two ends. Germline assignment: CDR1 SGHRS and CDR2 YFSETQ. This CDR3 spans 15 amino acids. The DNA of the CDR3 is TGCGCCAGCAGCTTGGGGGACCGGCCCAACAATGAGCAGTTCTTC. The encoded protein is CASSLGDRPNNEQFF.

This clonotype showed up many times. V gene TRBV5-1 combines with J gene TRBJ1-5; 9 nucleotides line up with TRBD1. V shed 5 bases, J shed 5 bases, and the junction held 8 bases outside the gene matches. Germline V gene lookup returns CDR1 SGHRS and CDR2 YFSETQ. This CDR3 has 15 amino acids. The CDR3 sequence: CASSPQGARDQPQHF. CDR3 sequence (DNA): TGCGCCAGCAGTCCACAGGGGGCGAGGGATCAGCCCCAGCATTTT.

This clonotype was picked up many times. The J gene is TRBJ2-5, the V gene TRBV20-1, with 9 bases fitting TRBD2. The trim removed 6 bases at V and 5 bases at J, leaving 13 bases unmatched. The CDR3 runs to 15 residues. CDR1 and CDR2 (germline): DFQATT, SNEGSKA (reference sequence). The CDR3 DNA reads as TGCAGTGCGGAGGTCGTTAGCGGGAGAGGGGAGACCCAGTACTTC. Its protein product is CSAEVVSGRGETQYF.

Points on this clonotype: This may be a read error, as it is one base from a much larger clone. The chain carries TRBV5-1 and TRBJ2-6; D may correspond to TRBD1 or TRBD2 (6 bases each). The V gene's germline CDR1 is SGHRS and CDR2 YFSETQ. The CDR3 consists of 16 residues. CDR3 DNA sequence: TGCGTCAGCAGGGGAGGCCTGGTCTCTGGGGCCAACGTCCTGACTTTC. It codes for CVSRGGLVSGANVLTF.

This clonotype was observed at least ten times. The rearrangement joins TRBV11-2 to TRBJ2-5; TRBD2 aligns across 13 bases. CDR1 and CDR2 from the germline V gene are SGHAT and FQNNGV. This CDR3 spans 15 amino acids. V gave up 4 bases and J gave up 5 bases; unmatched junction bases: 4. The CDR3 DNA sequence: TGTGCCAGCAGCTCCGAGACTAGCGGGAGGGAGACCCAGTACTTC. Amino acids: CASSSETSGRETQYF.

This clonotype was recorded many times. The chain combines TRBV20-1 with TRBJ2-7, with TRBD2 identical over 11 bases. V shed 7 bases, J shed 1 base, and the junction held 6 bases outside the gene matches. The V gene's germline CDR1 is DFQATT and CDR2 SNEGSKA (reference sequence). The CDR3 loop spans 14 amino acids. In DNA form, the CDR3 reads TGCAGTGGTATCGTAGCGGGAGGGTCCTACGAGCAGTACTTC. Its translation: CSGIVAGGSYEQYF.

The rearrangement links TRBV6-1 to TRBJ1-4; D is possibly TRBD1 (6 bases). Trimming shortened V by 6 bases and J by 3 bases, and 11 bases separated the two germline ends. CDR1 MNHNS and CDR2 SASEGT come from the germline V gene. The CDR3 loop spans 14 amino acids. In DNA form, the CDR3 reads TGTGCCAGCAGGAAACAGGGCTCTAATGAAAAACTGTTTTTT. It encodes CASRKQGSNEKLFF.

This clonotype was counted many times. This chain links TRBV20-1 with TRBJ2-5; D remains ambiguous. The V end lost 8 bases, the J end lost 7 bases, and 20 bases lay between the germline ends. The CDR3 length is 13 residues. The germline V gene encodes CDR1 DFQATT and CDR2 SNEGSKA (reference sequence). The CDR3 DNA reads TGCAGTATTACCAACACTGCGGTCGGGACCCAGTACTTC. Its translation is CSITNTAVGTQYF.

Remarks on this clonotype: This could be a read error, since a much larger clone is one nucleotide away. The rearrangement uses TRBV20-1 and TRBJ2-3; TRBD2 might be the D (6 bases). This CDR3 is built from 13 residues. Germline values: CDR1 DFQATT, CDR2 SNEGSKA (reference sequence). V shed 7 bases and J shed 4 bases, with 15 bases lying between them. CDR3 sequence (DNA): TGCAGTGTCCTACCTTGGGAGGCAGATACGCAGTATTTT. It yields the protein CSVLPWEADTQYF.

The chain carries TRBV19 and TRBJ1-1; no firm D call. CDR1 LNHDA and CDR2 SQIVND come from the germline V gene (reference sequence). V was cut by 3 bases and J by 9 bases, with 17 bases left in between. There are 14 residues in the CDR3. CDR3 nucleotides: TGTGCCAGTAGTATTTTGGATCCAACGGGGAAAGCTTTCTTT. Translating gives CASSILDPTGKAFF.

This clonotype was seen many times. The CDR3 DNA reads TGTGCCAGCAGGGCACTTACAGTGAACACTGAAGCTTTCTTT. This sequence encodes CASRALTVNTEAFF. This rearrangement joins TRBV6-2 or TRBV6-3 to TRBJ1-1; D gene ambiguous. Germline-derived CDR1 and CDR2 are MNHEY and SVGEGT. V was pared by 6 bases and J by 0 bases, with 11 bases between. The CDR3 has 14 residues.